This T cell receptor beta chain was documented in a study of T cells after yellow fever vaccination. Using its own MiXCR run on the 5' RACE reads, TCRdb lists one record per CDR3 protein. The sample lists 500,000 to 650,000 distinct CDR3 sequences; roughly a sixth were seen once. CDR3 length: 12 residues. CDR1 is DFQATT and CDR2 is SNEGSKA in the germline V gene (reference sequence). The V gene lost 3 bases and the J gene lost 3 bases, with 9 bases spanning the gap. V gene TRBV20-1 combines with J gene TRBJ2-7, with D perhaps being TRBD1 or TRBD2 (6 bases each). This specimen was PBMCs, taken 4 to 6 days after the first yellow fever vaccination. This TCR was recovered from a man aged 18 to 35 who received the YFV17D yellow fever vaccine. CDR3 protein: CSASRGDYEQYV. In nucleotides, the CDR3 is TGCAGTGCTAGTAGGGGGGACTACGAGCAGTACGTC.